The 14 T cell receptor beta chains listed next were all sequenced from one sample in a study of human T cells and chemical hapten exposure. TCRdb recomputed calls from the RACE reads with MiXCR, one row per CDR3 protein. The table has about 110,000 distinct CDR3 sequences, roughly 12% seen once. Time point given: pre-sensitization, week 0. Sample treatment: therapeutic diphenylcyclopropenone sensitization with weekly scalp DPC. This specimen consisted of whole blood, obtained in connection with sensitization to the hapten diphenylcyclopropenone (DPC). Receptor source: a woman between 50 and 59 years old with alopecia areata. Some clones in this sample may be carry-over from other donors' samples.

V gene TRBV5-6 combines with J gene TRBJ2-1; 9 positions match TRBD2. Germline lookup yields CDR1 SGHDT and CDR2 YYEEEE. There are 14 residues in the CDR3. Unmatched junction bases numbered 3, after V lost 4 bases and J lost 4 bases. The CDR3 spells CASSPTSGYNEQFF. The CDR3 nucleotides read TGTGCCAGCAGCCCCACTAGCGGGTACAATGAGCAGTTCTTC.

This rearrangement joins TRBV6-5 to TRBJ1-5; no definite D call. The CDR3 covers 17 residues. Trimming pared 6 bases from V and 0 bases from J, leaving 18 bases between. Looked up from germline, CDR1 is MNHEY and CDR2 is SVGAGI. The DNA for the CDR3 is TGTGCCAGCAGCCCCTTCGAGAGTAGATATAGCAATCAGCCCCAGCATTTT. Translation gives CASSPFESRYSNQPQHF.

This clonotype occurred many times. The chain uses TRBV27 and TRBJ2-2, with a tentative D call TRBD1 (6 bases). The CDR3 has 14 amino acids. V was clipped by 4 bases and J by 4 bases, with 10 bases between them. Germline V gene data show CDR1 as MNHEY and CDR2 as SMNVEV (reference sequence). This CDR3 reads CASSSYRATGELFF. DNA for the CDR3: TGTGCCAGCAGTTCCTACAGGGCCACCGGGGAGCTGTTTTTT.

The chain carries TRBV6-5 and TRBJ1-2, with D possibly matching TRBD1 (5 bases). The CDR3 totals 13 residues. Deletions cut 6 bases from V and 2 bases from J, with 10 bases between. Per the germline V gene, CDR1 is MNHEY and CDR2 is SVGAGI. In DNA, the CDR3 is TGTGCCAGCAGCGACAGCGCGAACTATGGCTACACCTTC. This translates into CASSDSANYGYTF.

Here the CDR3 reads CASSLTPTGELFF. CDR3 DNA: TGTGCCAGCAGTCTCACTCCCACCGGGGAGCTGTTTTTT. The chain recombines TRBV2 with TRBJ2-2; D ambiguous. Germline CDR1 reads SNHLY; CDR2 reads FYNNEI. V was cut by 5 bases and J by 4 bases, with 8 bases left in between. The CDR3 spans 13 residues.

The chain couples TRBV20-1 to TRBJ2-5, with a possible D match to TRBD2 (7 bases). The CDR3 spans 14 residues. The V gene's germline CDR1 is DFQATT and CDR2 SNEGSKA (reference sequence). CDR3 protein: CSPSTGRGLETQYF. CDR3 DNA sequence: TGCAGCCCCTCAACAGGGAGGGGCCTAGAGACCCAGTACTTC.

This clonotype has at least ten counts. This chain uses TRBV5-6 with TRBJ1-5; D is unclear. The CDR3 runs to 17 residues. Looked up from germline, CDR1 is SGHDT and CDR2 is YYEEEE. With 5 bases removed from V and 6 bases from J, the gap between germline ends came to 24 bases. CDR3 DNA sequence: TGTGCCAGCAGGAGGGTACCGCGTCAGGTTTTCAGTCAGCCCCAGCATTTT. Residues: CASRRVPRQVFSQPQHF.

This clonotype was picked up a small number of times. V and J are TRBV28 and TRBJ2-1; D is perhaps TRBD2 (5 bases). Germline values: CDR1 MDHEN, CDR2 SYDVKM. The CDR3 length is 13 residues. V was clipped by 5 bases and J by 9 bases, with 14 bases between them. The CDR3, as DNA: TGTGCCAGCAGTCCTTACCCGGAGGTTGAGCAGTTCTTC. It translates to CASSPYPEVEQFF.

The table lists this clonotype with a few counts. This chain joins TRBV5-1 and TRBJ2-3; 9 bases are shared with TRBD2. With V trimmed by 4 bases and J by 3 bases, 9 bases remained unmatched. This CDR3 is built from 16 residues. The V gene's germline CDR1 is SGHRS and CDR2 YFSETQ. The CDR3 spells CASSPDVAGVTDTQYF. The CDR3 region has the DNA TGCGCCAGCAGCCCTGACGTAGCGGGAGTTACAGATACGCAGTATTTT.

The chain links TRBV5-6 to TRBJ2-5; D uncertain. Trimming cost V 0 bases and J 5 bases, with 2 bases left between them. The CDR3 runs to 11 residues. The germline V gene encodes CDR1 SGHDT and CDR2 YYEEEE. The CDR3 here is CASSLDETQYF. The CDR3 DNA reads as TGTGCCAGCAGCTTGGATGAGACCCAGTACTTC. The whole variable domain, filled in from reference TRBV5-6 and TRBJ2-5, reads DAGVTQSPTHLIKTRGQQVTLRCSPKSGHDTVSWYQQALGQGPQFIFQYYEEEERQRGNFPDRFSGHQFPNYSSELNVNALLLGDSALYLCASSLDETQYFGPGTRLLVL.

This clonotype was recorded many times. CDR3 in amino acids: CATRGTGATGELFF. In DNA form, the CDR3 reads TGTGCCACCAGGGGGACAGGGGCGACCGGGGAGCTGTTTTTT. V usage is TRBV24-1 and J usage is TRBJ2-2, with 10 bases aligning to TRBD1. Germline lookup yields CDR1 KGHDR and CDR2 SFDVKD. This CDR3 has 14 residues. The V and J ends lost 7 bases and 5 bases, in that order; junction bases with no gene match: 3.

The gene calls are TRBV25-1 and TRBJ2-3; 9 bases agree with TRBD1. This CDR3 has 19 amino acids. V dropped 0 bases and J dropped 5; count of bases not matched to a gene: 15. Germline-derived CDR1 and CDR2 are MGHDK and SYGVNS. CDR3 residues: CASSEYEPAGTGRGDTQYF. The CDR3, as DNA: TGTGCCAGCAGTGAATACGAACCAGCGGGGACAGGGAGGGGAGATACGCAGTATTTT.

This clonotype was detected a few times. DNA for the CDR3: TGTGCCAGCGGAGATAAGCGGGGGTCCTCTAACTATGGCTACACCTTC. Translating it yields CASGDKRGSSNYGYTF. This sequence joins TRBV21-1 and TRBJ1-2. TRBV21-1 is shown as a pseudogene. CDR3 size: 16 residues.

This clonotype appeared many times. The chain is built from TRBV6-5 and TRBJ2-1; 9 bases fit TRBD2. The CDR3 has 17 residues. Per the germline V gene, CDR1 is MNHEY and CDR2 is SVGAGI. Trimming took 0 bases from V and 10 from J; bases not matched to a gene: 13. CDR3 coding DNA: TGTGCCAGCAGTTACTCGAGGAGTTTGCGGGGGGGCTGGGAGCAGTTCTTC. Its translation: CASSYSRSLRGGWEQFF.